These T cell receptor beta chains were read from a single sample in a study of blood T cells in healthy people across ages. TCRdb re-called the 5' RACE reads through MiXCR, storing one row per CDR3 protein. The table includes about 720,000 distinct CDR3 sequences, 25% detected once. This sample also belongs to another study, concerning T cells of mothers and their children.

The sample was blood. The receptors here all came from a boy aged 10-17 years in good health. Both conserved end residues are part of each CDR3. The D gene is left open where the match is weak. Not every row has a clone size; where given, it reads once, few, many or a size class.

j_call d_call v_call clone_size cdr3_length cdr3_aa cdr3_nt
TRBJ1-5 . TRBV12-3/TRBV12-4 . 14 CASSLSSGNQPQHF TGTGCCAGCAGTTTAAGTAGCGGGAATCAGCCCCAGCATTTT
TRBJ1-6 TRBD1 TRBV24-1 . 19 CATSAPGWGQAGYNSPLHF TGTGCCACCAGTGCTCCCGGTTGGGGACAGGCTGGTTACAATTCACCCCTCCACTTT
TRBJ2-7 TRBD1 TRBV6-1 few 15 CASSEEGTDSYEQYF TGTGCCAGCAGTGAAGAGGGGACAGACTCCTACGAGCAGTACTTC
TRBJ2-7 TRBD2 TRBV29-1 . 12 CSVSAGEYEQYF TGCAGCGTTTCGGCGGGAGAATACGAGCAGTACTTC
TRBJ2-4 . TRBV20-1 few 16 CSAYFRDSGAKNIQYF TGCAGTGCTTATTTCCGGGACTCCGGGGCCAAAAACATTCAGTACTTC
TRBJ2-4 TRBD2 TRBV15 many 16 CATSRDSGGAKNIQYF TGTGCCACCAGCAGAGATAGCGGGGGAGCCAAAAACATTCAGTACTTC
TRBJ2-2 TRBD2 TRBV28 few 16 CASSSSSAGGFGELFF TGTGCCAGCAGTTCAAGCTCAGCGGGAGGGTTCGGGGAGCTGTTTTTT
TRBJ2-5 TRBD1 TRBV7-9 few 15 CASSFLGQGVETQYF TGTGCCAGCAGCTTTCTTGGACAGGGAGTAGAGACCCAGTACTTC
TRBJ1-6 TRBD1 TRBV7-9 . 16 CASSLDRGFSFSPLHF TGTGCCAGCAGCTTAGACAGGGGATTCTCCTTTTCACCCCTCCACTTT
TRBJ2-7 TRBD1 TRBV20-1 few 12 CSVSDRAYEQYF TGCAGTGTCTCGGACAGGGCCTACGAGCAGTACTTC
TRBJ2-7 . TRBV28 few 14 CASSSSVSSYEQYF TGTGCCAGCAGCTCGTCAGTGTCCTCCTACGAGCAGTACTTC
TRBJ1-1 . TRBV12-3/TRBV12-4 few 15 CASSLEAGMRTEAFF TGTGCCAGCAGTTTAGAGGCAGGGATGCGCACTGAAGCTTTCTTT
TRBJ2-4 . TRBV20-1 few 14 CSARSRTNLNIQYF TGCAGTGCTAGATCTAGGACTAACTTAAACATTCAGTACTTC
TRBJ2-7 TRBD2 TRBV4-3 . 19 CASSQDKNSGGAGTYEQYF TGCGCCAGCAGCCAAGATAAGAATAGCGGGGGGGCCGGCACCTACGAGCAGTACTTC
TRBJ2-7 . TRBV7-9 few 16 CASSPAGDIFSYEQYF TGTGCCAGCAGCCCTGCAGGGGACATCTTCTCCTACGAGCAGTACTTC
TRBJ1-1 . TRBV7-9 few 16 CASSSILRAGRTEAFF TGTGCCAGCAGCTCAATTCTTCGGGCAGGGCGAACTGAAGCTTTCTTT
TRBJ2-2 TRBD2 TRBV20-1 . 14 CSAADGTTTGELFF TGCAGTGCCGCTGATGGGACTACCACCGGGGAGCTGTTTTTT
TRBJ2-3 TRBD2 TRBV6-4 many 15 CASSGTSGGTDTQYF TGTGCCAGCAGTGGGACTAGCGGGGGCACAGATACGCAGTATTTT
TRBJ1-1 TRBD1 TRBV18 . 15 CASSATGQGGTEAFF TGTGCCAGCTCAGCTACAGGACAGGGAGGGACTGAAGCTTTCTTT
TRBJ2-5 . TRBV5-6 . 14 CARSFGLYQETQYF TGTGCCCGTTCTTTTGGGCTCTACCAAGAGACCCAGTACTTC
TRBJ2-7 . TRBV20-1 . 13 CSARPQEGYEQYF TGCAGTGCTAGACCTCAGGAGGGTTACGAGCAGTACTTC
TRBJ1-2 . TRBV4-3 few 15 CASSQTPTTLGGYTF TGCGCCAGCAGCCAGACCCCCACAACCTTGGGAGGCTACACCTTC
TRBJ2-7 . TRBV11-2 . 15 CASSLSRGPFYEQYF TGTGCCAGCAGCTTATCTCGGGGACCCTTCTACGAGCAGTACTTC
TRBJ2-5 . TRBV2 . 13 CASYPSRQETQYF TGTGCCAGTTATCCCAGCCGCCAAGAGACCCAGTACTTC
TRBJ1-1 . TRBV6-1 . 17 CASTEEGAALMNTEAFF TGTGCCAGCACCGAGGAAGGGGCAGCACTGATGAACACTGAAGCTTTCTTT
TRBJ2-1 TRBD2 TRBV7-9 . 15 CASSGRGVGDNEQFF TGTGCCAGCAGCGGACGGGGGGTTGGCGACAATGAGCAGTTCTTC
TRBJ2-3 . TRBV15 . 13 CATSRQGGDTQYF TGTGCCACCAGCAGACAGGGTGGAGATACGCAGTATTTT
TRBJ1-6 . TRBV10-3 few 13 CAISPRTFSPLHF TGTGCCATCAGCCCGAGGACATTTTCACCCCTCCACTTT
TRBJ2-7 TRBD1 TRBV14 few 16 CASSVRDRGSSYEQYF TGTGCCAGCAGCGTCCGGGACAGGGGTTCCTCCTACGAGCAGTACTTC
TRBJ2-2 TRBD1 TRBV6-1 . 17 CASRTSRGQGAPGELFF TGTGCCAGCAGGACATCCAGAGGACAGGGGGCCCCCGGGGAGCTGTTTTTT
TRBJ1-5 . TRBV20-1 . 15 CSAPDTLYPNQPQHF TGCAGTGCACCGGATACCCTCTACCCCAATCAGCCCCAGCATTTT
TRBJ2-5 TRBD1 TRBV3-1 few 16 CASSSPRTGSQETQYF TGTGCCAGCAGCTCGCCGAGGACAGGGTCCCAAGAGACCCAGTACTTC
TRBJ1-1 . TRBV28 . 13 CASSLAGLPEAFF TGTGCCAGCAGTTTGGCAGGGTTACCTGAAGCTTTCTTT